These T cell receptor beta chains were read from a single sample in a study of tumor-infiltrating lymphocytes in primary liver carcinoma. One entry per CDR3 protein, called by TCRdb with MiXCR from the multiplex PCR reads. The repertoire holds fewer than 50,000 distinct CDR3 sequences, with 75% as singletons. Specimen: tumor-adjacent normal liver tissue. The receptors were sampled from a woman under 40 with primary liver carcinoma and hepatitis B virus infection. The CDR3 runs from the conserved cysteine through the conserved F or W. Each record gives: J gene, D gene, clone size, V gene, CDR3 length, CDR3 protein, CDR3 DNA. The D gene is left open where the match is weak. Only some rows state a clone size, as once, few, many or a class for expanded clones.

j_call: TRBJ2-2; d_call: TRBD1; clone_size: few; v_call: TRBV12-3/TRBV12-4; cdr3_length: 14; cdr3_aa: CTSRDRLTTGELFF; cdr3_nt: TGTACCAGCCGGGACAGGTTAACCACAGGGGAGCTGTTTTTT
j_call: TRBJ2-5; d_call: TRBD1; clone_size: NA; v_call: TRBV10-2; cdr3_length: 15; cdr3_aa: CTSSEWTGVQETQYF; cdr3_nt: TGCACCAGCAGTGAGTGGACAGGGGTTCAAGAGACCCAGTACTTC
j_call: TRBJ2-3; d_call: TRBD2; clone_size: NA; v_call: TRBV29-1; cdr3_length: 15; cdr3_aa: CSAWECGRYTDTQYF; cdr3_nt: TGCAGCGCATGGGAGTGCGGGAGATACACAGATACGCAATATTTT
j_call: TRBJ2-5; d_call: NA; clone_size: NA; v_call: TRBV4-3; cdr3_length: 16; cdr3_aa: CANSLNSFPSQETQYF; cdr3_nt: TGCGCCAACAGTCTTAATAGTTTCCCGTCCCAAGAGACCCAGTACTTC
j_call: TRBJ1-3; d_call: NA; clone_size: many; v_call: TRBV6-2/TRBV6-3; cdr3_length: 15; cdr3_aa: CASSSDTGSGNTIYF; cdr3_nt: TGTGCCAGCAGTTCCGACACAGGCTCTGGAAACACCATATATTTT
j_call: TRBJ2-7; d_call: TRBD1; clone_size: NA; v_call: TRBV7-2; cdr3_length: 14; cdr3_aa: CASISPGQTYEQYF; cdr3_nt: TGTGCCAGCATCTCACCGGGACAGACCTACGAGCAGTACTTC
j_call: TRBJ1-4; d_call: NA; clone_size: many; v_call: TRBV4-2; cdr3_length: 12; cdr3_aa: CASSQDREKLFF; cdr3_nt: TGTGCCAGCAGCCAAGATAGGGAAAAACTGTTTTTT
j_call: TRBJ2-2; d_call: NA; clone_size: many; v_call: TRBV30; cdr3_length: 15; cdr3_aa: CAWSVSDTEAGELFF; cdr3_nt: TGTGCCTGGAGTGTCTCCGACACGGAAGCCGGGGAGCTGTTTTTT
j_call: TRBJ1-1; d_call: NA; clone_size: few; v_call: TRBV9; cdr3_length: 17; cdr3_aa: CASSAPTDEGQNTEAFF; cdr3_nt: TGTGCCAGCAGCGCGCCGACAGACGAAGGGCAGAACACTGAAGCTTTCTTT
j_call: TRBJ2-7; d_call: NA; clone_size: NA; v_call: TRBV11-2; cdr3_length: 15; cdr3_aa: CFSRWDTAAPYEQYF; cdr3_nt: TGTTTCAGCAGATGGGACACAGCGGCCCCCTACGAGCAGTACTTC
j_call: TRBJ2-7; d_call: NA; clone_size: NA; v_call: TRBV28; cdr3_length: 14; cdr3_aa: CASSPGTSLYEKYF; cdr3_nt: TGTGCCAGCAGCCCCGGGACATCTTTATACGAGAAGTACTTC
j_call: TRBJ1-1; d_call: NA; clone_size: once; v_call: TRBV10-3; cdr3_length: 14; cdr3_aa: CAISVSGYDTEAFF; cdr3_nt: TGTGCCATCAGTGTGTCGGGCTATGACACAGAAGCTTTCTTT
j_call: TRBJ1-6; d_call: NA; clone_size: many; v_call: TRBV12-3/TRBV12-4; cdr3_length: 13; cdr3_aa: CASSFSAGSPLHF; cdr3_nt: TGTGCCAGCAGTTTCAGCGCAGGGTCACCCCTCCACTTT
j_call: TRBJ1-5; d_call: TRBD1; clone_size: once; v_call: TRBV11-3; cdr3_length: 16; cdr3_aa: CASSYIGGYNDQPQHF; cdr3_nt: TGTGCCAGCAGCTATATAGGGGGCTATAACGATCAGCCCCAGCATTTT
j_call: TRBJ2-7; d_call: NA; clone_size: many; v_call: TRBV6-1; cdr3_length: 14; cdr3_aa: CASSLEGGVYEQYF; cdr3_nt: TGTGCCAGCAGCCTGGAGGGGGGAGTTTACGAGCAGTACTTC
j_call: TRBJ2-7; d_call: NA; clone_size: NA; v_call: TRBV28; cdr3_length: 15; cdr3_aa: CASSSHPQEFYEQYF; cdr3_nt: TGTGCCAGCAGTTCGCACCCCCAGGAGTTTTACGAGCAGTACTTC
j_call: TRBJ2-3; d_call: NA; clone_size: many; v_call: TRBV5-1; cdr3_length: 13; cdr3_aa: CASSLLGTDTQYF; cdr3_nt: TGCGCCAGCAGCCTGCTGGGGACAGATACGCAGTATTTT
j_call: TRBJ2-2; d_call: NA; clone_size: once; v_call: TRBV5-5; cdr3_length: 15; cdr3_aa: CASSLGPRVTGVLFF; cdr3_nt: TGTGCAAGCAGCTTGGGACCCAGAGTCACCGGGGTACTGTTTTTT
j_call: TRBJ2-7; d_call: NA; clone_size: NA; v_call: TRBV28; cdr3_length: 17; cdr3_aa: CASSLPLDGWYSYEEYF; cdr3_nt: TGCGCCAGCAGCCTCCCTTTGGACGGATGGTACTCCTACGAGGAGTATTTC
j_call: TRBJ1-1; d_call: NA; clone_size: NA; v_call: TRBV6-2/TRBV6-3; cdr3_length: 15; cdr3_aa: CASSCPEAGRTEALF; cdr3_nt: TGTGCCAGCAGTTGCCCCGAGGCAGGTCGGACCGAAGCTTTATTT
j_call: TRBJ2-2; d_call: TRBD1; clone_size: many; v_call: TRBV18; cdr3_length: 14; cdr3_aa: CASSRTGSAGELFF; cdr3_nt: TGTGCCAGTTCTCGGACAGGTTCGGCCGGGGAGCTGTTTTTT
j_call: TRBJ1-5; d_call: NA; clone_size: NA; v_call: TRBV24-1; cdr3_length: 14; cdr3_aa: CAATQGRVDQPQHF; cdr3_nt: TGTGCCGCCACACAGGGAAGGGTGGATCAGCCCCAGCATTTT
j_call: TRBJ2-5; d_call: NA; clone_size: once; v_call: TRBV29-1; cdr3_length: 12; cdr3_aa: CRARASQESQYF; cdr3_nt: TGCAGAGCCAGGGCAAGCCAAGAGAGCCAGTACTTC
j_call: TRBJ1-2; d_call: TRBD1; clone_size: NA; v_call: TRBV12-3/TRBV12-4; cdr3_length: 17; cdr3_aa: CASSLSGQGSLFCGYTF; cdr3_nt: TGTGCCAGCAGCCTCTCGGGACAGGGGTCCCTATTTTGTGGTTACACCTTC
j_call: TRBJ2-7; d_call: NA; clone_size: NA; v_call: TRBV6-2/TRBV6-3; cdr3_length: 12; cdr3_aa: CVRSYSTYEQYF; cdr3_nt: TGTGTCAGAAGTTACTCAACCTACGAGCAGTACTTC
j_call: TRBJ2-7; d_call: NA; clone_size: NA; v_call: TRBV4-2; cdr3_length: 16; cdr3_aa: CASSQDVGIPLYEQYF; cdr3_nt: TGTGCCAGCAGCCAAGACGTGGGAATCCCTCTCTACGAGCAGTACTTC
j_call: TRBJ2-1; d_call: NA; clone_size: many; v_call: TRBV12-3/TRBV12-4; cdr3_length: 10; cdr3_aa: CASRSGEQFF; cdr3_nt: TGTGCCAGCAGATCGGGTGAGCAGTTCTTC
j_call: TRBJ2-7; d_call: NA; clone_size: NA; v_call: TRBV7-8; cdr3_length: 16; cdr3_aa: CASSAPRGLAPYEQYF; cdr3_nt: TGTGCCAGCAGTGCCCCCCGGGGCCTCGCTCCCTACGAGCAGTACTTC
j_call: TRBJ1-1; d_call: NA; clone_size: few; v_call: TRBV18; cdr3_length: 15; cdr3_aa: CASSHLEGMNTEAFF; cdr3_nt: TGTGCCAGCTCACACTTGGAGGGGATGAACACTGAAGCTTTCTTT
j_call: TRBJ2-1; d_call: NA; clone_size: NA; v_call: TRBV20-1; cdr3_length: 13; cdr3_aa: CSARDQRYNERFF; cdr3_nt: TGCAGTGCTAGAGATCAACGATACAATGAGCGGTTCTTC
j_call: TRBJ1-6; d_call: TRBD1; clone_size: NA; v_call: TRBV4-3; cdr3_length: 16; cdr3_aa: CTSSQDLGTGSSHLHF; cdr3_nt: TGCACCAGCAGCCAAGATTTGGGGACAGGGAGCTCACACCTCCACTTT
j_call: TRBJ2-1; d_call: TRBD1; clone_size: many; v_call: TRBV7-9; cdr3_length: 17; cdr3_aa: CASSSHTGTGLYNEQFF; cdr3_nt: TGTGCCAGCAGCTCGCATACCGGGACAGGCCTATACAATGAGCAGTTCTTC
j_call: TRBJ2-7; d_call: TRBD1; clone_size: NA; v_call: TRBV6-2/TRBV6-3; cdr3_length: 16; cdr3_aa: CTSRRLAGGGQGEQYF; cdr3_nt: TGTACCAGCAGACGTCTGGCCGGGGGAGGACAGGGAGAGCAATACTTC
j_call: TRBJ2-3; d_call: NA; clone_size: NA; v_call: TRBV4-3; cdr3_length: 18; cdr3_aa: CASSQSVWPGDPDDMQYF; cdr3_nt: TGCGCCAGCAGCCAGTCGGTCTGGCCGGGTGATCCGGATGATATGCAGTATTTT
j_call: TRBJ1-1; d_call: NA; clone_size: NA; v_call: TRBV11-2; cdr3_length: 15; cdr3_aa: CASSLGRGSYTKAFF; cdr3_nt: TGTGCCAGCAGCTTAGGTCGGGGATCTTACACTAAAGCTTTCTTT
j_call: TRBJ2-3; d_call: NA; clone_size: NA; v_call: TRBV7-2; cdr3_length: 16; cdr3_aa: CASSPLVGVSGDTQYF; cdr3_nt: TGTGCCAGCAGCCCCCTAGTGGGAGTATCGGGAGATACGCAGTATTTT
j_call: TRBJ2-3; d_call: TRBD2; clone_size: once; v_call: TRBV7-9; cdr3_length: 16; cdr3_aa: CTSSLYGTTSTNTQYF; cdr3_nt: TGTACCAGCAGCTTGTACGGGACTACTAGCACAAATACACAGTATTTT
j_call: TRBJ1-1; d_call: NA; clone_size: NA; v_call: TRBV28; cdr3_length: 16; cdr3_aa: CASSSSLGTRSTEAFF; cdr3_nt: TGTGCCAGCAGTTCATCCCTGGGGACGCGGAGCACTGAAGCTTTCTTT
j_call: TRBJ2-1; d_call: TRBD2; clone_size: NA; v_call: TRBV6-6; cdr3_length: 16; cdr3_aa: CASNYASGRFYNEQFF; cdr3_nt: TGTGCCAGCAATTACGCTAGCGGGAGGTTCTACAATGAGCAGTTCTTC
j_call: TRBJ1-1; d_call: TRBD1; clone_size: many; v_call: TRBV5-6; cdr3_length: 16; cdr3_aa: CASSLKGDRAGTEAFF; cdr3_nt: TGTGCCAGCAGCTTGAAAGGGGACAGGGCGGGGACTGAAGCTTTCTTT